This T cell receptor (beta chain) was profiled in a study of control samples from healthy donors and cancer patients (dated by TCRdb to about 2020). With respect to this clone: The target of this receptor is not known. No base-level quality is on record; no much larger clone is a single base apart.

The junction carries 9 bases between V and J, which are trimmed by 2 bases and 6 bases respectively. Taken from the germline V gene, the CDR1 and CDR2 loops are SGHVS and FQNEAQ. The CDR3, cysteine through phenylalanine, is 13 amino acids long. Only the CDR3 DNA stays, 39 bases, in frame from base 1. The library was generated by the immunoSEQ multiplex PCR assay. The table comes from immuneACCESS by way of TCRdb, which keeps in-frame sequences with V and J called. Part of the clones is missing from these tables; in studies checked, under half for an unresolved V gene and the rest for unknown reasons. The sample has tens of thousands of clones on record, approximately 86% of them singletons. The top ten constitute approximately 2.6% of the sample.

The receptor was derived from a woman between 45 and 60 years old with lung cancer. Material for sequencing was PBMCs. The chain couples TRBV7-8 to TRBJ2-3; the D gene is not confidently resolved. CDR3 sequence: CASSLSLLDTQYF. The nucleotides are TGTGCCAGCAGCTTAAGTCTTCTTGATACGCAGTATTTT.